This entry features one TCR beta chain sequence. The antigen is not known. This entry belongs to a study of OX40 agonist ivuxolimab in advanced cancers. Looking at the study overall: An agonistic human IgG2 monoclonal antibody against OX40 (CD134) was given.

Method: immunoSEQ multiplex PCR; TCRdb's copy keeps in-frame clones and lacks some. The data contain roughly 100,000 clones, roughly four fifths of them seen just once; the ten biggest clones take up roughly 1.5%. The CDR3 runs 15 residues. Germline V gene data show CDR1 as LNHDA and CDR2 as SQIVND (reference sequence). V lost 4 bases, J lost 0 bases, and 2 bases stayed unmatched. Baseline was the first blood sampling point, followed by cycle 4 day 1 and cycle 7 day 1. General study results and limits: The CD4+ and CD8+ T cells in the blood had expanded clonally by week 6 at 0.1 to 3.0 mg/kg.

The source of this sequence is an adult with an advanced solid tumor such as melanoma, head and neck, liver or kidney cancer. The sample was CD4+ or CD8+ T cells sorted from blood, taken in a trial of the OX40 agonist ivuxolimab. The chain couples TRBV19 to TRBJ1-5, with 8 bases lining up with TRBD1. CDR3 DNA sequence: TGTGCCAGTAGTAAACAGGGGGTTAGCAATCAGCCCCAGCATTTT. It is translated as CASSKQGVSNQPQHF.